The source of this T cell receptor (beta chain) is a study of blood T cell repertoires in COVID-19. The protocol was immunoSEQ multiplex PCR, while the TCRdb copy is restricted to in-frame clones and leaves out a portion. In the table there are hundreds of thousands of clones, about 83% of which are singletons. Trimming removed 3 bases from V and 0 bases from J, with 8 bases in between. The CDR3 is made up of 14 amino acids. Germline CDR1 is LNHDA and CDR2 is SQIVND (reference sequence). The origin of this receptor is a woman between 35 and 50 years old who had recovered from COVID-19. Sequenced input: PBMCs or T cells enriched from blood (not recorded which). This chain uses TRBV19 with TRBJ1-1; D may be TRBD1 (5 bases). Here the CDR3 reads CASSIAGMNTEAFF. The CDR3 region has the DNA TGTGCCAGTAGTATTGCAGGGATGAACACTGAAGCTTTCTTT.